This T cell receptor (beta chain) was recovered during a study of T cell repertoires in cytomegalovirus infection. General study points: HLA-C-restricted TCR beta clonotypes specific for CMV led the ex vivo response.

From the reads, TCRdb called clonotypes with MiXCR, one entry per CDR3 protein. The table records about 400,000 distinct CDR3 sequences, about 35% of them present only once. This clonotype has more than one count but fewer than ten. Its cognate antigen is unknown. The CDR3 loop spans 15 amino acids. CDR1 MGHRA and CDR2 YSYEKL come from the germline V gene. The V segment lost 1 base and the J segment 8 bases; nucleotides outside the gene matches: 6. The source was cultured PBMCs, collected from culture after CMV antigen stimulation. V is TRBV4-1 and J is TRBJ1-4; 8 positions agree with TRBD1. The clonotype originates from a human donor in good health (CMV status not recorded). Some clones in this sample may be carry-over from other donors' samples. DNA of the CDR3: TGCGCCAGCAGCCAAGGGGCCAGGGGGCCGGAAAAACTGTTTTTT. Translation: CASSQGARGPEKLFF.